These T cell receptor beta chains were read from a single sample in a study of T-cell memory formation after mild COVID-19. Each CDR3 protein gets one entry after TCRdb re-called the 5' RACE reads with MiXCR. The sample contains over 500,000 distinct CDR3 sequences, about 18% of which appear only once. The specimen sequenced was PBMCs or a T cell subset sorted from them (not recorded which). These TCRs come from an adult woman who had mild COVID-19 (a few samples of this study predate the infection). Cell type and time point are not known. Both conserved end residues are part of each CDR3. Fields, in order: clone size, V gene, J gene, D gene, CDR3 DNA, CDR3 protein. The D gene is left open where the match is weak. Not all rows give a size; the values are once, few, many and, for expanded clones, a class.

.	TRBV6-6	TRBJ2-3	.	TGTGCCAGCAGCCGAGACGGTGATGATACGCAGTATTTT	CASSRDGDDTQYF
few	TRBV6-5	TRBJ2-1	.	TGTGCCAGCAGTTACCGCCCAGAAGAGACTATCTACAATGAGCAGTTCTTC	CASSYRPEETIYNEQFF
few	TRBV6-1	TRBJ1-3	.	TGTGCCAGCACCGAGAGGCAGTCTGGAAACACCATATATTTT	CASTERQSGNTIYF
.	TRBV25-1	TRBJ2-3	.	TGTGCCAGCAGTGACTCCACCGGTCCGGGGCCGGCAGATACGCAGTATTTT	CASSDSTGPGPADTQYF
many	TRBV7-8	TRBJ1-2	.	TGTGCCAGCAGCTTAGCCGGGACGGGACGTTATGGCTACACCTTC	CASSLAGTGRYGYTF
.	TRBV7-9	TRBJ2-1	TRBD1	TGTGCCAGCAGCCAGGGGACAGATTACAATGAGCAGTTCTTC	CASSQGTDYNEQFF
.	TRBV7-9	TRBJ2-1	.	TGTGCCAGCAGCTTACCGGAAGGTTCCTCCTACAATGAGCAGTTCTTC	CASSLPEGSSYNEQFF
few	TRBV7-2	TRBJ2-1	.	TGTGCCAGCAGTCGTGTTTTGAGCCCTAGCTCCTACAATGAGCAGTTCTTC	CASSRVLSPSSYNEQFF
.	TRBV13	TRBJ1-1	.	TGTGCCAGCAGCTTAGAGGGGGAAACGCTAGAAGCTTTCTTT	CASSLEGETLEAFF
few	TRBV7-2	TRBJ2-1	.	TGTGCCAGCAGCCCCCCAGGGGCTATTGGGAGTAGCAATGAGCAGTTCTTC	CASSPPGAIGSSNEQFF
many	TRBV5-1	TRBJ2-7	TRBD2	TGTGCCAGCAGCTTAGCGGGGTCCTACGAGCAGTACTTC	CASSLAGSYEQYF
few	TRBV19	TRBJ1-2	.	TGTGCCAGTAGTTCCCAGGGGCGCTATGGCTACACCTTC	CASSSQGRYGYTF
.	TRBV7-9	TRBJ2-3	.	TGTGCCAGCAGCCCCGATTCTAATACGCAGTATTTT	CASSPDSNTQYF
few	TRBV4-1	TRBJ2-1	TRBD2	TGCGCCAGCAGCCAAATGACTAGCGGGGACAATGAGCAGTTCTTC	CASSQMTSGDNEQFF
.	TRBV2	TRBJ1-2	.	TGTGCCAGCAACGTCCAAGGCCTCAATCCGTTTGGCTACACCTTC	CASNVQGLNPFGYTF
.	TRBV5-5	TRBJ1-5	.	TGTGCCAGCAGCTTGTGGGGGAATAGCAATCAGCCCCAGCATTTT	CASSLWGNSNQPQHF
few	TRBV2	TRBJ2-2	TRBD2	TGTGCCAGCAGTGAAAAAGGGACTAGCGGGTTCACCGGGGAGCTGTTTTTT	CASSEKGTSGFTGELFF
few	TRBV27	TRBJ1-2	.	TGTGCCAGCAGTGCCCTTGGAGGCTATGGCTACACCTTC	CASSALGGYGYTF
.	TRBV15	TRBJ2-5	TRBD1	TGTGCCACCAGCATCCCAACCGGGACAGGGGGGACCCAGTACTTC	CATSIPTGTGGTQYF
.	TRBV12-3/TRBV12-4	TRBJ2-2	.	TGTGCCAGCACCGACGGACAAGCCGTCACCGGGGAGCTGTTTTTT	CASTDGQAVTGELFF
.	TRBV11-2	TRBJ1-6	.	TGTGCCAGCAGCTTACGGGTTAGGGGGAGTTCACCCCTCCACTTT	CASSLRVRGSSPLHF
.	TRBV18	TRBJ2-7	TRBD1	TGTGCCAGCTCACACGGACAGGGGGCATCCGAGCAGTACTTC	CASSHGQGASEQYF
.	TRBV23-1	TRBJ2-3	.	TGCGCCAGCGGTCTCGACCAAACAGCCCTTAGTGGCACAGATACGCAGTATTTT	CASGLDQTALSGTDTQYF
.	TRBV6-5	TRBJ2-2	TRBD2	TGTGCCAGCAGCTTAAGAGCGGGGGGGTGGACCGGGGAGCTGTTTTTT	CASSLRAGGWTGELFF
.	TRBV5-1	TRBJ1-5	.	TGCGCCAGCAGCTTGGGGGGCTACTTCCAGCCCCAGCATTTT	CASSLGGYFQPQHF
few	TRBV3-1	TRBJ1-1	.	TGTGCCAGCAGATCGTCGGGCCGTCCGACGCCTGAAGCTTTCTTT	CASRSSGRPTPEAFF
.	TRBV24-1	TRBJ2-1	.	TGTGCCACCAGTGATGTGTCCGAATACAATGAGCAGTTCTTC	CATSDVSEYNEQFF
.	TRBV18	TRBJ2-5	.	TGTGCCAGCTCAGCCTCGTGGGGGCGAGAGACCCAGTACTTC	CASSASWGRETQYF